This TCR beta chain is from a study of T-cell memory formation after mild COVID-19. Whole-study results and caveats: From day 15 to 85, contracting clones were balanced between CD4 and CD8, whereas later expanders leaned toward CD4+. Researchers could not confirm that second-wave clones peaking on day 37 targeted SARS-CoV-2.

One entry per CDR3 protein results from TCRdb running MiXCR on the 5' RACE reads. The sample consists of 450,000 to 650,000 distinct CDR3 sequences, roughly 18% of them appearing once. The length of the CDR3 is 14 residues. CDR1 is DFQATT and CDR2 is SNEGSKA in the germline V gene (reference sequence). The trim removed 3 bases at V and 6 bases at J, leaving 8 bases unmatched. Concerning this clonotype: Its antigen is not identified.

This chain joins TRBV20-1 and TRBJ1-5; 7 bases match TRBD1. The TCR sequence derives from an adult woman who had mild COVID-19 (a few samples of this study predate the infection). Cell type and time point are not known. The sequenced sample was PBMCs or a T cell subset sorted from them (not recorded which). CDR3 DNA: TGCAGTGCTAGGCTGACAGGGACCGGTCAGCCCCAGCATTTT. Its translation: CSARLTGTGQPQHF.